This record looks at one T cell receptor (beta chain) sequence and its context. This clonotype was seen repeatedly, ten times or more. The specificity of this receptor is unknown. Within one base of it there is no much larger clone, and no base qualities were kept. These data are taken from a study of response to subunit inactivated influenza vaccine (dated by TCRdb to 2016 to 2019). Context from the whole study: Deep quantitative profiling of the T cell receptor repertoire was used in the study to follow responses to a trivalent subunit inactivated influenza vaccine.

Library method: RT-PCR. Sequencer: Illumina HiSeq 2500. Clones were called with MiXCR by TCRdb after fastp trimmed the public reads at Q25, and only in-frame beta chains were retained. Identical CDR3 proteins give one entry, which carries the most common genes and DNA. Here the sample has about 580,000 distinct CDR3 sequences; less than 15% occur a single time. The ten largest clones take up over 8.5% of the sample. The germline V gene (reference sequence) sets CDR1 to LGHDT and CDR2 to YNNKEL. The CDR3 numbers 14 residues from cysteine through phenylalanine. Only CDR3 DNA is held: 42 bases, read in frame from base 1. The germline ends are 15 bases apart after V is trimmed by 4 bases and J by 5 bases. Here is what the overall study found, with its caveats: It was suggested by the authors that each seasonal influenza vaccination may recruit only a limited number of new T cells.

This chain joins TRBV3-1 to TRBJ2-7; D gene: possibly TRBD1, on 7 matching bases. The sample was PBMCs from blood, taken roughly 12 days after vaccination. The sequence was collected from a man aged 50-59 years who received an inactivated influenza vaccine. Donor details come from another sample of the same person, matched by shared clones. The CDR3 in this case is CASSPYRGLDEQYF. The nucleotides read TGTGCCAGCAGCCCTTACAGGGGACTGGACGAGCAGTACTTC.